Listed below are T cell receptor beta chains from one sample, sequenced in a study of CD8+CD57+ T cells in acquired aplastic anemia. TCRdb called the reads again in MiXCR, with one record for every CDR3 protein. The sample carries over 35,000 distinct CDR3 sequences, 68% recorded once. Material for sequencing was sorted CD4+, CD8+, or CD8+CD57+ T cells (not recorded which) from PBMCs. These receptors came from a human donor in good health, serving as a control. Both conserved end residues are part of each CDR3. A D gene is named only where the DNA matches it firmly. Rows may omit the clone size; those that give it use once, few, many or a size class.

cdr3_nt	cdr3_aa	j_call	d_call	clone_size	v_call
TGTGCCAGCCAGGACAGGGGACAAGAGACCCAGTACTTC	CASQDRGQETQYF	TRBJ2-5	TRBD1	NA	TRBV7-8
TGTGCCAGCAGCTCCTCCATAAACTATGGCTACACCTTC	CASSSSINYGYTF	TRBJ1-2	NA	once	TRBV7-2
TGTGCCAGCAGCCGAACAGGGACCCAAGAGACCCAGTACTTC	CASSRTGTQETQYF	TRBJ2-5	NA	NA	TRBV28
TGCAGTGCTAGAGACCTAGGGGTGAACTATGGCTACACCTTC	CSARDLGVNYGYTF	TRBJ1-2	NA	NA	TRBV20-1
TGCGCCAGCAGCCGAGAAGACAGGGGCTATGGCTACACCTTC	CASSREDRGYGYTF	TRBJ1-2	TRBD1	NA	TRBV5-1
TGCGCCAGCAGCTTAGGAGGCGTATATGGCAATCAGCCCCAGCATTTT	CASSLGGVYGNQPQHF	TRBJ1-5	NA	NA	TRBV5-1
TGTGCCAGTAGTACACAGGCCAACGGGGATACGCAGTATTTT	CASSTQANGDTQYF	TRBJ2-3	NA	NA	TRBV19
TGTGCCATCAGTGAGTGGAGCAATGAGCAGTTCTTC	CAISEWSNEQFF	TRBJ2-1	NA	NA	TRBV10-3
TGTGCCATCAGTGAGTCTAGAGATCAGCCCCAGCATTTT	CAISESRDQPQHF	TRBJ1-5	NA	NA	TRBV2
TGTGCCACCAGTCCCAGGGGCTCCTACGAGCAGTACTTC	CATSPRGSYEQYF	TRBJ2-7	NA	NA	TRBV24-1
TGTGCCAGCAGCTCCACAGGGGGCCCTGAAGCTTTCTTT	CASSSTGGPEAFF	TRBJ1-1	TRBD1	medium-sized	TRBV7-2
TGTGCCACCAGTGAGACACCGGGGACGGCGGCCGGGGAGCTGTTTTTT	CATSETPGTAAGELFF	TRBJ2-2	NA	NA	TRBV24-1
TGTGCCAGCAGAACCGGGGATTCACCCCTCCACTTT	CASRTGDSPLHF	TRBJ1-6	NA	NA	TRBV3-1
TGCAGTGCTAGATGGGAAGGGCATGGCTACACCTTC	CSARWEGHGYTF	TRBJ1-2	NA	once	TRBV20-1
TGCAGTGCTAGAGGGACAGCCTTTCCTTTT	CSARGTAFPF	TRBJ2-3	NA	medium-sized	TRBV20-1
TGTGCCAGCAATCAGGGTGCATCTGGGACCCAGTACTTC	CASNQGASGTQYF	TRBJ2-5	NA	few	TRBV2
TGTGCCATCAGTGATCGGACTAGTAATGAGCAGTTCTTC	CAISDRTSNEQFF	TRBJ2-1	TRBD2	NA	TRBV10-3
TGTGCCAGCAGCCTGAGACAGGCGAACACCGGGGAGCTGTTTTTT	CASSLRQANTGELFF	TRBJ2-2	NA	NA	TRBV7-2
TGTGCCATCAGTACGAATTACGAGCAGTACTTC	CAISTNYEQYF	TRBJ2-7	NA	few	TRBV10-3
TGTGCCAGCAGTTACATTCGGGGCGGGGGAGTCCTACAAAGCACAGATACGCAGTATTTT	CASSYIRGGGVLQSTDTQYF	TRBJ2-3	TRBD2	many	TRBV6-2/TRBV6-3
TGTGCCAGCAGTGTCTTGGGCATGAACACTGAAGCTTTCTTT	CASSVLGMNTEAFF	TRBJ1-1	NA	NA	TRBV2
TGTGCCAGCAGTCGGACAGGGGGTGGAGAGACCCAGTACTTC	CASSRTGGGETQYF	TRBJ2-5	TRBD1	NA	TRBV25-1
TGCGCCAGCAGCCAAGATTTCGCGTCGTGGGAGACCCAGTACTTC	CASSQDFASWETQYF	TRBJ2-5	NA	once	TRBV4-3
TGTGCCAGCACCCCGGAGGGGCCCACAGATACGCAGTATTTT	CASTPEGPTDTQYF	TRBJ2-3	NA	NA	TRBV25-1
TGTGCCAGCAGTGTAAGTGTGGGCGAGCAGTTCTTC	CASSVSVGEQFF	TRBJ2-1	NA	NA	TRBV2
TGTGCCACCAAGAGTGTACAGCCCCAGCATTTT	CATKSVQPQHF	TRBJ1-5	NA	once	TRBV15